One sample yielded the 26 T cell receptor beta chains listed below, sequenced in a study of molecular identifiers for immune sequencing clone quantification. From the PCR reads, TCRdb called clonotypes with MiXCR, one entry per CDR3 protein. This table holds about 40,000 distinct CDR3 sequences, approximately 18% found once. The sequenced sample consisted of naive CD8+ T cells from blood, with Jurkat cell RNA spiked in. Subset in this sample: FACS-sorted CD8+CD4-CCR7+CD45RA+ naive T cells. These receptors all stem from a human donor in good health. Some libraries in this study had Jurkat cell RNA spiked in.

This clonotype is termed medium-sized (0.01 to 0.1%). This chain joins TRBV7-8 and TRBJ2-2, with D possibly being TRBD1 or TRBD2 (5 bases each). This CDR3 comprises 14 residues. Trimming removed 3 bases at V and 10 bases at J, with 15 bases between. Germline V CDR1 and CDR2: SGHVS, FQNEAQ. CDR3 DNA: TGTGCCAGCAGCTTGCTCACAGGACTCCAGGAGCTGTTTTTT. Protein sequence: CASSLLTGLQELFF.

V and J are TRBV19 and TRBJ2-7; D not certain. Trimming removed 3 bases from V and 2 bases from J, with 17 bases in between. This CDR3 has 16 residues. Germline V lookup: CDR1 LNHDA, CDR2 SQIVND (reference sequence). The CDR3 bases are TGTGCCAGTAGTATCGGCCCCCGCCCCGGACCCTACGAGCAGTACTTC. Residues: CASSIGPRPGPYEQYF.

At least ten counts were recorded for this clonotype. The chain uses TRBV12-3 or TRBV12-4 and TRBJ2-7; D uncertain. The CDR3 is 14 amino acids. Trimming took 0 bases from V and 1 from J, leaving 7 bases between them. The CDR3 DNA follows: TGTGCCAGCAGTTTAGCGCTCCGATCCTACGAGCAGTACTTC. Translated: CASSLALRSYEQYF.

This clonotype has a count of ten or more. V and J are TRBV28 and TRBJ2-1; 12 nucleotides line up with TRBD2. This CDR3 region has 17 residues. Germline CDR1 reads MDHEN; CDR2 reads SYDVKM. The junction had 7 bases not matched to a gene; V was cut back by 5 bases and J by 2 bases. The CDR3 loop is CASSETSGSSTYNEQFF. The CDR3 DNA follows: TGTGCCAGCAGTGAGACTAGCGGGAGTAGCACCTACAATGAGCAGTTCTTC.

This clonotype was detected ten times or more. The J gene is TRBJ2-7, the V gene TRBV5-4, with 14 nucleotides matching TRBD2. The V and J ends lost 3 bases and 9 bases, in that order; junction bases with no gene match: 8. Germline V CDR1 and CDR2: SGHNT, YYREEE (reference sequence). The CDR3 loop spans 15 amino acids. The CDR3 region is CASSWPGLAGEGQYF. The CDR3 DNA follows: TGTGCCAGCAGCTGGCCGGGACTAGCGGGAGAAGGGCAGTACTTC.

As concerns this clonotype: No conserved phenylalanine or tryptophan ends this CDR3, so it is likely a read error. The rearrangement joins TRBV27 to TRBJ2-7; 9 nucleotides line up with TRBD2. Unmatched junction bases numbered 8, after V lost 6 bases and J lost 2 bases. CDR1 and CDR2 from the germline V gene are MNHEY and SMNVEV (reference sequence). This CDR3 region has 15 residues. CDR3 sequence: CASSLGLAGTYEQYL. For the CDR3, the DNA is TGTGCCAGCAGCCTCGGCCTAGCGGGAACCTACGAGCAGTACCTC.

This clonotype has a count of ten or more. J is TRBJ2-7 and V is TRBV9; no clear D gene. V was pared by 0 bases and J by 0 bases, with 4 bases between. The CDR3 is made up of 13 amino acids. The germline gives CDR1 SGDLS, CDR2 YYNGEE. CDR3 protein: CASSVEGSYEQYF. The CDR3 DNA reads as TGTGCCAGCAGCGTAGAGGGCTCCTACGAGCAGTACTTC. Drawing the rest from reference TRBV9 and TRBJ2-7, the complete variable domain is DSGVTQTPKHLITATGQRVTLRCSPRSGDLSVYWYQQSLDQGLQFLIQYYNGEERAKGNILERFSAQQFPDLHSELNLSSLELGDSALYFCASSVEGSYEQYFGPGTRLTVT.

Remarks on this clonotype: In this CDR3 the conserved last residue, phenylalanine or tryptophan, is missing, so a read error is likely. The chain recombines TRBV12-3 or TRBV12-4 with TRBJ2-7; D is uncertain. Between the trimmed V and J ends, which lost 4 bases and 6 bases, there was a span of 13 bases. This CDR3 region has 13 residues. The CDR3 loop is CASSWTDVGEQYL. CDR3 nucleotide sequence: TGTGCCAGCAGTTGGACGGACGTGGGCGAGCAGTACCTC.

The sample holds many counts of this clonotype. The CDR3 spells CASSQDLLNTEAFF. The CDR3 DNA reads TGCGCCAGCAGCCAAGATCTGCTGAACACTGAAGCTTTCTTT. The chain carries TRBV4-3 and TRBJ1-1; no reliable D call. Germline V gene sequence: CDR1 LGHNA, CDR2 YSLEER. This CDR3 has 14 amino acids. V dropped 0 bases and J dropped 0 bases, with 5 bases sitting between them.

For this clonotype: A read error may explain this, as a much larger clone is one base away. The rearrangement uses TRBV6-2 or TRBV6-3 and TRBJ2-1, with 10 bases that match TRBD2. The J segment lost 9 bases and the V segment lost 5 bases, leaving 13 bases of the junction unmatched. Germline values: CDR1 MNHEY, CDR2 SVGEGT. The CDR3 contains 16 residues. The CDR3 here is CASSLSTSGTYLEQFF. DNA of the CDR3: TGTGCCAGCAGTCTCTCAACTAGCGGGACTTATCTTGAGCAGTTCTTC.

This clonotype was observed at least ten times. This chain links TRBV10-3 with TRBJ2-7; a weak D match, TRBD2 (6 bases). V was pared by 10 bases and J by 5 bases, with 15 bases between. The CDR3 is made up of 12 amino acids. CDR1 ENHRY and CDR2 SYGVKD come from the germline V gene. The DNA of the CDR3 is TGTGCCACAGGCGGGGAAGGAGACGAGCAGTACTTC. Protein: CATGGEGDEQYF.

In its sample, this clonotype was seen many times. The CDR3 protein is CASSLGQSYEQYF. CDR3 coding DNA: TGTGCCAGCAGTCTGGGCCAATCCTACGAGCAGTACTTC. The rearrangement links TRBV27 to TRBJ2-7; D gene unclear. Trimming removed 5 bases from V and 1 base from J, with 9 bases in between. Per germline, CDR1 MNHEY and CDR2 SMNVEV (reference sequence). The CDR3 has 13 amino acids.

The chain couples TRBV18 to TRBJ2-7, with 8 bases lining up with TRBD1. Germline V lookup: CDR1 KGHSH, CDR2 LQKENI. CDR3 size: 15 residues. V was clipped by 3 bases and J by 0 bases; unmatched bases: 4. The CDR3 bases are TGTGCCAGCTCACCCCGGGACAGGAGCTCCTACGAGCAGTACTTC. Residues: CASSPRDRSSYEQYF.

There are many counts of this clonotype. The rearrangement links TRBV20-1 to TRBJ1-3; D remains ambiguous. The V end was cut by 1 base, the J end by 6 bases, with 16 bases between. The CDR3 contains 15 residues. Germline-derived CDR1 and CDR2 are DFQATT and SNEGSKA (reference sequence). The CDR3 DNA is TGCAGTGCTAGAGCGTATTCGGACCCCTTAAACACCATATATTTT. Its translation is CSARAYSDPLNTIYF.

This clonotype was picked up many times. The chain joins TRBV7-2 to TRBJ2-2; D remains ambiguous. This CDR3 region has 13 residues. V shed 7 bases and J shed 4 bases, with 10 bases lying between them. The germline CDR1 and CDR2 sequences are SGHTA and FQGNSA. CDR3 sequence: CASITLRTGELFF. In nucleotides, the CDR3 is TGTGCCAGCATAACGTTACGCACCGGGGAGCTGTTTTTT.

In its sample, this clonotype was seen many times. The CDR3 sequence is CASSLARTDTRSPLHF. The DNA of the CDR3 is TGTGCCAGCAGCTTAGCCCGGACGGATACTCGGTCACCCCTCCACTTT. The chain joins TRBV7-9 to TRBJ1-6; D not resolved. Trimming pared 0 bases from V and 10 bases from J, leaving 16 bases between. The CDR3 consists of 16 residues. In germline, CDR1 is SEHNR, CDR2 FQNEAQ (reference sequence). Together with reference TRBV7-9 and TRBJ1-6, the CDR3 gives the full variable domain: DTGVSQNPRHKITKRGQNVTFRCDPISEHNRLYWYRQTLGQGPEFLTYFQNEAQLEKSRLLSDRFSAERPKGSFSTLEIQRTEQGDSAMYLCASSLARTDTRSPLHFGNGTRLTVT.

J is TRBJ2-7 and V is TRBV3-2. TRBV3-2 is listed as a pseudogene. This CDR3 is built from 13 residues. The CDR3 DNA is TGTGCCAGCAGCCCCCGTAGGGATTACGAGCAGTACTTC. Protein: CASSPRRDYEQYF.

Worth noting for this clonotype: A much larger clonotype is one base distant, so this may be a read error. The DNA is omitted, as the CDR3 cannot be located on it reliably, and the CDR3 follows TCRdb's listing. The CDR3 is CASRVAGGAEALF. The V and J genes are TRBV27 and TRBJ1-1. CDR1 and CDR2 (germline): MNHEY, SMNVEV (reference sequence). 13 amino acids form the CDR3, both terminal residues included.

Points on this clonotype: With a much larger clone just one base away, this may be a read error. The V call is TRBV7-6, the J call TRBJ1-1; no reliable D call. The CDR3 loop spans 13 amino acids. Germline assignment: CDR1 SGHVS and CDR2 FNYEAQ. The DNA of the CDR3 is TGTGCCAGCAGCTTACAGGCTTCCACTAAAGCTTTCTTT. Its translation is CASSLQASTKAFF.

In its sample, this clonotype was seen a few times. The CDR3 protein is CASSFIRGGSPLHF. CDR3 DNA: TGTGCCAGCAGCTTTATTCGGGGGGGTTCACCCCTCCACTTT. This rearrangement joins TRBV7-2 to TRBJ1-6; weak D call: TRBD1 (5 bases). The germline CDR1 and CDR2 sequences are SGHTA and FQGNSA. This CDR3 region has 14 residues. Trimming removed 3 bases at V and 9 bases at J, with 12 bases between.

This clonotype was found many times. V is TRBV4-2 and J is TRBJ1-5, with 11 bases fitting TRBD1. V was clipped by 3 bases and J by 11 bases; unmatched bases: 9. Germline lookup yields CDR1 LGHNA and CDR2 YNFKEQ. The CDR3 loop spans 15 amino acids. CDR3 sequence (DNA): TGTGCCAGCAGCCAGGGACAGGGGGTTGAATGGGCCCAGCATTTT. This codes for CASSQGQGVEWAQHF.

The CDR3 DNA reads TGCGCCAGCAGCACGGAATGGCGGGATCAGTACGAGCAGTACTTC. It yields the protein CASSTEWRDQYEQYF. The rearrangement links TRBV5-1 to TRBJ2-7, with D maybe TRBD2 (6 bases). CDR1 and CDR2 from the germline V gene are SGHRS and YFSETQ. The length of the CDR3 is 15 residues. V lost 4 bases and J 4 bases, leaving 18 bases between the germline ends.

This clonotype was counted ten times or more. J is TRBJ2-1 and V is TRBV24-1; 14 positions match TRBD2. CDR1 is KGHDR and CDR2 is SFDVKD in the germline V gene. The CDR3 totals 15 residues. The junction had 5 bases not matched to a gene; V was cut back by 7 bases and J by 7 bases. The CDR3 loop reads CATSAGTSGSNEQFF. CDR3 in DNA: TGTGCCACCAGCGCCGGGACTAGCGGGAGTAATGAGCAGTTCTTC.

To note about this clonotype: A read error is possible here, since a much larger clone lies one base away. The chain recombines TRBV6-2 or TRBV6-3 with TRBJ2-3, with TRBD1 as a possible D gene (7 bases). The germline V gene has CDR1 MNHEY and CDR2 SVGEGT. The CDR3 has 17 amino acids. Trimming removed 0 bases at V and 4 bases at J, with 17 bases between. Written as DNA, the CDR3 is TGTGCCAGCAGTTACTCCATCTGGGGCGGGACAGCAGATACGCAGTATTTT. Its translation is CASSYSIWGGTADTQYF.

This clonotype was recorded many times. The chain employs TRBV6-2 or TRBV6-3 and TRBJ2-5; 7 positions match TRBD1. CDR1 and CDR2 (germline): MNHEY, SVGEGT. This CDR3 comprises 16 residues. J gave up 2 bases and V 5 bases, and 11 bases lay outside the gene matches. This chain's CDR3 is CASSPLQTGLQETQYF. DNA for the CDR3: TGTGCCAGCAGTCCACTACAGACAGGGCTTCAAGAGACCCAGTACTTC.

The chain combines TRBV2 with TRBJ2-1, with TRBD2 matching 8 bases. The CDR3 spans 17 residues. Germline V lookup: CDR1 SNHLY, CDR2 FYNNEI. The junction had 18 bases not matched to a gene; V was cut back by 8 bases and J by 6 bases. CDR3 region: CASPTSAYREGRNEQFF. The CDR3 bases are TGTGCCAGCCCGACTAGCGCCTACCGAGAGGGTCGCAATGAGCAGTTCTTC.